The 11 T cell receptor beta chains in this list originate from one sample, sequenced in a study of identical twins (TCRdb year 2016). Libraries came from 5' RACE. TCRdb lists the instrument as Illumina HiSeq 2000. The public reads were reprocessed in TCRdb via fastp at Q25 and MiXCR, keeping in-frame beta chains. Every CDR3 protein is listed once, alongside the most common genes and DNA of its rows. This sample has 600,000 to 800,000 distinct CDR3 sequences in its table, and roughly 20% of those were observed once. Approximately 4.3% of the sample belongs to the ten largest clones. The sample was also linked to a second study, of T cells expressing NK-cell markers.

The sequenced sample consisted of PBMCs. Receptor source: a woman younger than 30 in good health.

This clonotype was found a few times. This chain links TRBV7-8 with TRBJ2-1, with D possibly being TRBD1 or TRBD2 (6 bases each). The germline CDR1 and CDR2 sequences are SGHVS and FQNEAQ. The CDR3 is 17 amino acids. Between the trimmed V and J ends, which lost 4 bases and 8 bases, there was a span of 24 bases. Here the CDR3 reads CASSSPLSGGSQDEQFF. The CDR3 DNA sequence: TGTGCCAGCAGCTCCCCCCTTTCCGGGGGCAGCCAGGATGAGCAGTTCTTC.

The chain recombines TRBV7-9 with TRBJ2-5, with D uncertain. Germline V CDR1 and CDR2: SEHNR, FQNEAQ (reference sequence). The CDR3 has 15 amino acids. Trimming took off 1 base at V and 1 base at J, with 10 bases between the two ends. The CDR3 sequence: CASSLVYLSQETQYF. The DNA of the CDR3 is TGTGCCAGCAGCTTAGTGTATCTTTCCCAAGAGACCCAGTACTTC.

This clonotype was seen at least ten times. The chain joins TRBV12-3 or TRBV12-4 to TRBJ1-2; D is undetermined. The CDR3 is made up of 17 amino acids. Deletions cut 1 base from V and 0 bases from J, with 15 bases between. CDR3 sequence: CASSLVDIYLANYGYTF. The CDR3 region has the DNA TGTGCCAGCAGTTTAGTTGACATCTACTTAGCTAACTATGGCTACACCTTC.

The V call is TRBV7-2, the J call TRBJ1-2; D gene uncertain. V gave up 2 bases and J gave up 4 bases, with 5 bases separating them. CDR3 length: 12 residues. The V gene's germline CDR1 is SGHTA and CDR2 FQGNSA. The CDR3 loop reads CASSLIPYGYTF. The CDR3 DNA reads TGTGCCAGCAGCTTAATCCCCTATGGCTACACCTTC. The full variable domain, its missing parts supplied by reference TRBV7-2 and TRBJ1-2, is GAGVSQSPSNKVTEKGKDVELRCDPISGHTALYWYRQSLGQGLEFLIYFQGNSAPDKSGLPSDRFSAERTGGSVSTLTIQRTQQEDSAVYLCASSLIPYGYTFGSGTRLTVV.

In its sample, this clonotype was seen a few times. The chain is built from TRBV12-3 or TRBV12-4 and TRBJ2-7; maybe TRBD2 (6 bases). The V end was cut by 8 bases, the J end by 4 bases, with 12 bases between. The CDR3 has 12 residues. The CDR3: CASGPGRYEQYF. CDR3 sequence (DNA): TGTGCCAGCGGCCCAGGGAGGTACGAGCAGTACTTC.

V usage is TRBV20-1 and J usage is TRBJ1-1, with D uncertain. CDR3 length: 13 residues. CDR1 DFQATT and CDR2 SNEGSKA come from the germline V gene (reference sequence). Deletions cut 3 bases from V and 3 bases from J, with 11 bases between. DNA for the CDR3: TGCAGTGCTAGTGGAGGCGGGGACACTGAAGCTTTCTTT. Translated: CSASGGGDTEAFF.

V usage is TRBV29-1 and J usage is TRBJ2-6; 9 nucleotides match TRBD1. The CDR3 is 15 residues long. The germline V gene has CDR1 SQVTM and CDR2 ANQGSEA. V was pared by 4 bases and J by 0 bases, with 1 base of the junction left unmatched. CDR3 DNA: TGCAGCGTTGGACAGGGGGACTCTGGGGCCAACGTCCTGACTTTC. It specifies CSVGQGDSGANVLTF.

This sequence joins TRBV4-1 and TRBJ2-3; possible D gene TRBD1, 6 bases. From germline, CDR1 is MGHRA and CDR2 YSYEKL. V was cut by 4 bases and J by 3 bases, with 14 bases left in between. This CDR3 region has 15 residues. The CDR3 DNA sequence: TGCGCCAGCAGCCTCGACTGGCAGGGGACAGATACGCAGTATTTT. Translated, it gives CASSLDWQGTDTQYF.

This clonotype has only a few counts. The chain carries TRBV7-8 and TRBJ2-1; 7 bases agree with TRBD2. Germline loops: CDR1 SGHVS, CDR2 FQNEAQ. Losses at the gene ends were 2 bases for V and 0 bases for J; bases not matched to a gene: 13. CDR3 length: 19 amino acids. The CDR3 DNA is TGTGCCAGCAGCTTACAATATTTACGGGGGGAGGACTCCTACAATGAGCAGTTCTTC. Translating gives CASSLQYLRGEDSYNEQFF.

The gene calls are TRBV5-5 and TRBJ1-2; 8 bases line up with TRBD1. J lost 4 bases, V lost 6 bases, and 8 bases had no gene match. The CDR3 has 14 residues. Germline CDR1 and CDR2: SGHKS and YYEKEE (reference sequence). The CDR3 nucleotides read TGTGCCAGCAACCCGACCGGGACAGGCTATGGCTACACCTTC. Translating gives CASNPTGTGYGYTF. Full variable domain (remainder filled in from reference TRBV5-5 and TRBJ1-2): DAGVTQSPTHLIKTRGQQVTLRCSPISGHKSVSWYQQVLGQGPQFIFQYYEKEERGRGNFPDRFSARQFPNYSSELNVNALLLGDSALYLCASNPTGTGYGYTFGSGTRLTVV.

This clonotype occurred many times. The rearrangement joins TRBV6-2 or TRBV6-3 to TRBJ2-3, with 11 bases that match TRBD2. Germline CDR1 reads MNHEY; CDR2 reads SVGEGT. CDR3 length: 15 amino acids. The junction had 7 bases not matched to a gene; V was cut back by 6 bases and J by 5 bases. The DNA for the CDR3 is TGTGCCAGCAGCCTAGGGACTAGCGGAAAAGATACGCAGTATTTT. Its protein product is CASSLGTSGKDTQYF.